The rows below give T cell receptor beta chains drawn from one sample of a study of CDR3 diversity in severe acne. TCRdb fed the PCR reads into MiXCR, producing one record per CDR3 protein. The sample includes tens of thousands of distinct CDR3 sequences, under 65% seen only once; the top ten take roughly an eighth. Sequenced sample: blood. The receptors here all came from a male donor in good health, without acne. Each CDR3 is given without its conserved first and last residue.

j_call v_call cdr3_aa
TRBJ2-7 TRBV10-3 AISTSGSTYEQY
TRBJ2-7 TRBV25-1 ASSEGASGRSYEQY
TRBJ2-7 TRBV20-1 SARDLVTSGYEQY
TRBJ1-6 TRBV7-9 ASSSGRPNNSPLH
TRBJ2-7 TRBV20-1 SAGLAGTYEQY
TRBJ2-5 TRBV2 ASSEDGGLGETQY
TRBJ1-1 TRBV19 ASSTPGTGETEAF
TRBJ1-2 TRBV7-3 ASSPGQGVGYT
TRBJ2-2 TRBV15 ATSTGQASRGGELF
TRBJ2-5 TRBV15 ATSRGAGALQETQY
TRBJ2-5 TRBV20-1 SAIAGQGVRETQY
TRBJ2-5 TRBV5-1 ASSDGTENQETQY
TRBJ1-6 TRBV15 ATSRSKGGNSPLH
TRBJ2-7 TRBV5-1 ASSLVVAGTQTQQY
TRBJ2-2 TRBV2 ASSTPHLAGEPNTGELF
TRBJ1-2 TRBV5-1 ASSLESGYYGYT
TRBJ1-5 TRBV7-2 ASSTKTGYQPQH
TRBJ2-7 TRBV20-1 SARDVGGEQY
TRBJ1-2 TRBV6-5 ASTQSRGGYT
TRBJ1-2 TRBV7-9 ASSLQGLGNYGYT
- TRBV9 ASSATGTSGSNWANIQY
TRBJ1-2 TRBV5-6 ASSRSGQGDYGYT